This T cell receptor beta chain was identified in a study of blood T cell repertoires in COVID-19 (dated by TCRdb to 2019 to 2021). For the study in its entirety: Collaborator samples came from the United States, Italy and Spain and covered acute and convalescent phases of COVID-19. The material from the prospective study consisted of cDNA or gDNA derived from T cells, B-cell-depleted T cells, or PBMCs. The dataset comprised deeply sampled blood TCRbeta repertoires from subjects exposed to, actively infected with, or recovered from COVID-19. A freely available public database, intended as a resource for researchers studying the immune response to SARS-CoV-2, is where the repertoires were released. Samples were obtained from the ongoing ImmuneRACE study (first 160 participants) and from some 1,300 subjects provided by 6 global collaborators. A de-identified subject ID, COVID-19 status, age in years and sex were almost always included in the sample metadata. Where available, HLA class I and class II types were obtained from metadata supplied by the sample provider rather than from assay-based typing. The paper's findings and limits, for the study overall: Clinical and demographic metadata were provided uncurated, with the amount varying by source and participant.

TCRbeta CDR3 regions were amplified from genomic DNA using the immunoSEQ Assay, a bias-controlled multiplex PCR. On the study's bioinformatics: The number of nucleated cells in each sample was estimated by amplification of reference gene primers within the assay. To quantify the absolute abundance of each unique TCRbeta CDR3 rearrangement, sequence reads were collapsed and filtered. For each sample, productive Simpson clonality was calculated as the square root of Simpson's diversity index across productive rearrangements. Sourced from immuneACCESS, this table was stored by TCRdb with only in-frame sequences that have V and J called. A share of the clones is absent; for the studies checked, an unresolved V gene accounts for under half, and the remainder has no known explanation. That table gives V, J and clone size, and the DNA gave D and trimming. In all, the sample holds 250,000 to 400,000 clones, and approximately 89% of those were seen once. The biggest ten clones account for approximately 1.8% of the sample.

The germline V gene encodes CDR1 SGHNT and CDR2 YENEEA. The CDR3 sequence holds 14 residues, the cysteine and phenylalanine included. Only the CDR3 DNA is retained, 42 bases long and in frame from the first base. Here V drops 4 bases and J drops 8 bases, and the junction holds 10 bases not matched to any gene. Details on this clone: Its antigen remains undetermined. No much larger clone is present one base from it, and per-base qualities are unavailable.

In Seattle, one collaborating source enrolled patients while the infection was active and tracked those patients longitudinally over the course of disease. Collaborating institutions collected whole blood in K2EDTA tubes following their own protocols. For TCRbeta analysis, collaborator samples were shipped as frozen whole blood, as isolated PBMCs, or as DNA extracted from either sample type. The clonotype originates from a woman aged 30 to 39 with COVID-19, enrolled during active disease. The chain links TRBV11-3 with TRBJ1-2, with 7 junctional bases fitting TRBD1. Material: peripheral blood. The sequence in DNA is TGTGCCAGCAGCTGGGACAGTTCTTACTCAGGCTACACCTTC. This codes for CASSWDSSYSGYTF.